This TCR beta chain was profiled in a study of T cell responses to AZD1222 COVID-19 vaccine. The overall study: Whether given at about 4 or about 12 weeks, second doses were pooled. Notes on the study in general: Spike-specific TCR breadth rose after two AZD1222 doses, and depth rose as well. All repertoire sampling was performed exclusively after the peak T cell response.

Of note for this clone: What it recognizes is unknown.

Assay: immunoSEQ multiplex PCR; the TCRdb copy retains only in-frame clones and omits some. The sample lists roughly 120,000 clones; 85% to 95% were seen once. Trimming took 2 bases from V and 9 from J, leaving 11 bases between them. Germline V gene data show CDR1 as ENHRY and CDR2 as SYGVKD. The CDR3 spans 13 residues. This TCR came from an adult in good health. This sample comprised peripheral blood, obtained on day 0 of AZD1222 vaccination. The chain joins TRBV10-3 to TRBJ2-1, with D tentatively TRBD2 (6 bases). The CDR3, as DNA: TGTGCCATCAGTGAGGGAGGGGTTGGTGAGCAGTTCTTC. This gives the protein CAISEGGVGEQFF.